Listed here are 17 T cell receptor beta chains from one sample, sequenced in a study of blood T cell repertoires in COVID-19. Libraries were prepared by immunoSEQ multiplex PCR; TCRdb keeps only in-frame clonotypes and omits some of them. The repertoire has over 90,000 clones, approximately 82% of them found once; the top ten carry almost 7%. Specimen: peripheral blood. The source of these receptors is a man in his forties or fifties with active or convalescent COVID-19.

The sample holds one count of this clone. V and J are TRBV21-1 and TRBJ2-7; whether TRBD1, the table's D call, matches the DNA was not checked. TRBV21-1 corresponds to a pseudogene. CDR3 length equals 19 residues. The CDR3 loop reads CASSKGPAVQGDSSYEQYV. The CDR3 DNA reads as TGTGCCAGCAGCAAAGGGCCAGCGGTACAGGGGGATTCCTCCTACGAGCAGTACGTC.

This chain joins TRBV30 and TRBJ2-1; 7 bases agree with TRBD1. Germline V CDR1 and CDR2: GTSNPN, SVGIG (reference sequence). This CDR3 region has 13 residues. The junction had 10 bases not matched to a gene; V was cut back by 6 bases and J by 8 bases. In DNA form, the CDR3 reads TGTGCCTGCGACAGGGCCACCGGGCATGAGCAGTTCTTC. Protein sequence: CACDRATGHEQFF.

The CDR3 bases are TGTGCCAGCAGTTACTCGATCAGGGCGCGGGAGACCCAGTACTTC. Translated: CASSYSIRARETQYF. The rearrangement joins TRBV6-5 to TRBJ2-5; tentatively, D is TRBD1 (5 bases). Germline V gene lookup returns CDR1 MNHEY and CDR2 SVGAGI. This CDR3 region has 15 residues. V lost 0 bases, J lost 5 bases, and 13 bases lay in between.

This clone has just a few counts. The rearrangement uses TRBV11-2 and TRBJ1-1, with D unclear. The germline V gene encodes CDR1 SGHAT and CDR2 FQNNGV. CDR3 length: 13 amino acids. V was cut by 2 bases and J by 0 bases, with 4 bases left in between. The CDR3 region has the DNA TGTGCCAGCAGCTTATTCGTGAACACTGAAGCTTTCTTT. Encoded protein: CASSLFVNTEAFF.

The chain links TRBV11-3 to TRBJ2-2; 7 bases are a match to TRBD2. Germline CDR1 reads SGHNT; CDR2 reads YENEEA. V lost 5 bases to trimming and J lost 2 bases; unmatched junction nucleotides: 8. There are 16 residues in the CDR3. CDR3 nucleotide sequence: TGTGCCAGCAGCCTCATGGGGGAGGGCAACACCGGGGAGCTGTTTTTT. This translates into CASSLMGEGNTGELFF.

V usage is TRBV5-4 and J usage is TRBJ1-2; D perhaps matches TRBD1 (5 bases). CDR1 is SGHNT, CDR2 YYREEE, per germline (reference sequence). This CDR3 comprises 16 residues. Between the trimmed V and J ends, which lost 4 bases and 5 bases, there was a span of 21 bases. For the CDR3, the DNA is TGTGCCAGCAGCCCGTATGAAGGGGCAGGGAGGTATGGCTACACCTTC. Translation gives CASSPYEGAGRYGYTF.

This clone was observed a few times. The chain joins TRBV11-2 to TRBJ2-3; 7 bases are shared with TRBD1. Looked up from germline, CDR1 is SGHAT and CDR2 is FQNNGV. CDR3 length: 15 residues. The junction had 3 bases not matched to a gene; V was cut back by 1 base and J by 2 bases. CDR3 sequence (DNA): TGTGCCAGCAGCTTAGGCGACAGGGACACAGATACGCAGTATTTT. Translation: CASSLGDRDTDTQYF.

This sequence joins TRBV28 and TRBJ1-3, with 7 bases fitting TRBD1. The CDR3 length is 15 residues. CDR1 and CDR2 (germline): MDHEN, SYDVKM. The ends lost 5 bases at V and 5 bases at J; junction bases unmatched: 9. The CDR3 nucleotides read TGTGCCAGCAGTCCCCCCGGACAGGATCGAAACACCATATATTTT. Translation: CASSPPGQDRNTIYF.

The gene calls are TRBV2 and TRBJ2-1; TRBD1 is a possible D gene (6 bases). This CDR3 has 15 residues. Between the trimmed V and J ends, which lost 4 bases and 4 bases, there was a span of 14 bases. Germline loops: CDR1 SNHLY, CDR2 FYNNEI. The CDR3 sequence is CASSVPGHQYNEQFF. The CDR3, as DNA: TGTGCCAGCAGTGTCCCGGGACACCAATACAATGAGCAGTTCTTC.

This clone appeared a few times. DNA for the CDR3: TGTGCCAGCAGCTTAGCGATCTACAGATATAGCAATCAGCCCCAGCATTTT. Translated, it gives CASSLAIYRYSNQPQHF. The chain couples TRBV7-8 to TRBJ1-5; D gene ambiguous. This CDR3 region has 17 residues. The V gene's germline CDR1 is SGHVS and CDR2 FQNEAQ. The V end lost 0 bases, the J end lost 0 bases, and 12 bases lay between the germline ends.

This chain connects TRBV6-6 to TRBJ1-4; D not certain. From germline, CDR1 is MNHNY and CDR2 SVGAGI (reference sequence). This CDR3 spans 13 amino acids. The ends were cut back, 7 bases at V and 7 bases at J, with 13 bases in the middle. CDR3 in amino acids: CASTKGGIEKLFF. CDR3 bases: TGTGCCAGCACGAAGGGAGGGATTGAAAAACTGTTTTTT.

The chain joins TRBV29-1 to TRBJ2-1; D is ambiguous. Germline CDR1 reads SQVTM; CDR2 reads ANQGSEA. This CDR3 has 13 amino acids. V was pared by 1 base and J by 4 bases, with 8 bases between. The CDR3 reads CSVEAPQYNEQFF. For the CDR3, the DNA is TGCAGCGTTGAAGCTCCGCAGTACAATGAGCAGTTCTTC.

V gene TRBV7-2 combines with J gene TRBJ1-2; unclear D gene. CDR3 length: 13 amino acids. Germline CDR1 SGHTA, CDR2 FQGNSA. Trimming removed 1 base from V and 8 bases from J, with 11 bases in between. The CDR3 region is CASSLDHSEGYTF. The CDR3 DNA sequence: TGTGCCAGCAGCTTAGATCACTCCGAGGGCTACACCTTC.

The chain combines TRBV9 with TRBJ2-3; TRBD1 matches at 7 bases. The CDR3 is 16 amino acids. Germline trimming cut 3 bases from V and 0 bases from J; bases unmatched to any gene: 7. Germline V gene sequence: CDR1 SGDLS, CDR2 YYNGEE. CDR3 bases: TGTGCCAGCAGCGCTTCCGGGACAGCTAGCACAGATACGCAGTATTTT. It translates to CASSASGTASTDTQYF.

J is TRBJ1-5 and V is TRBV29-1; a weak D match, TRBD1 (5 bases). The germline V gene has CDR1 SQVTM and CDR2 ANQGSEA. The CDR3 is 12 residues long. V was pared by 6 bases and J by 0 bases, with 6 bases between. CDR3 in DNA: TGCAGCGTCCAGGGTAGCAATCAGCCCCAGCATTTT. Amino acid sequence: CSVQGSNQPQHF. Variable domain in full (rest from reference TRBV29-1 and TRBJ1-5): SAVISQKPSRDICQRGTSLTIQCQVDSQVTMMFWYRQQPGQSLTLIATANQGSEATYESGFVIDKFPISRPNLTFSTLTVSNMSPEDSSIYLCSVQGSNQPQHFGDGTRLSIL.

The rearrangement links TRBV30 to TRBJ2-1; 8 nucleotides align to TRBD2. The CDR3 covers 13 residues. Germline CDR1 and CDR2: GTSNPN and SVGIG (reference sequence). Losses at the gene ends were 5 bases for V and 0 bases for J; bases not matched to a gene: 0. The CDR3 DNA reads TGTGCCTGGGCGGGGGGCTCCTACAATGAGCAGTTCTTC. Amino acid sequence: CAWAGGSYNEQFF. The entire variable domain, with the rest obtained from reference TRBV30 and TRBJ2-1, is as follows: SQTIHQWPATLVQPVGSPLSLECTVEGTSNPNLYWYRQAAGRGLQLLFYSVGIGQISSEVPQNLSASRPQDRQFILSSKKLLLSDSGFYLCAWAGGSYNEQFFGPGTRLTVL.

The CDR3 DNA sequence: TGTGCCAGCAGCGCTACAGGGGGCAAATACGAGCAGTACTTC. It translates to CASSATGGKYEQYF. The chain is built from TRBV9 and TRBJ2-7; 9 bases are a match to TRBD1. Germline assignment: CDR1 SGDLS and CDR2 YYNGEE. Germline trimming cut 3 bases from V and 4 bases from J; bases unmatched to any gene: 5. The CDR3 contains 14 residues.